A single sample gave rise to the 29 T cell receptor beta chains below, sequenced in a study of blood T cell repertoires in COVID-19. The table came from immunoSEQ multiplex PCR; TCRdb's copy has only in-frame clones and leaves some out. The table has roughly 150,000 clones, approximately 90% seen once; the top ten hold roughly 2.9%. Source material: peripheral blood. These TCRs come from a man aged 55-75 years with active or convalescent COVID-19.

This chain uses TRBV28 with TRBJ2-1; 7 bases are shared with TRBD2. The germline V gene has CDR1 MDHEN and CDR2 SYDVKM. V trimming: 4 bases; J trimming: 5 bases; junction bases outside the gene matches: 11. CDR3 length equals 16 residues. The CDR3 nucleotides are TGTGCCAGCAGTTCGAGGGCGGGAGAAGTTCACAATGAGCAGTTCTTC. This sequence encodes CASSSRAGEVHNEQFF.

This clone has a single count. The chain combines TRBV7-9 with TRBJ2-3; D not certain. The CDR3 is made up of 14 amino acids. Germline V gene lookup returns CDR1 SEHNR and CDR2 FQNEAQ (reference sequence). V gave up 5 bases and J gave up 0 bases, with 9 bases separating them. CDR3 coding DNA: TGTGCCAGCAGCCTAACTACTAGCACAGATACGCAGTATTTT. It translates to CASSLTTSTDTQYF.

CDR3 nucleotides: TGCGCCAGCAGCAGGGCCGGGACAGAAGGCACCGGGGAGCTGTTTTTT. Protein: CASSRAGTEGTGELFF. The V call is TRBV5-1, the J call TRBJ2-2; 7 nucleotides agree with TRBD1. Germline CDR1 and CDR2: SGHRS and YFSETQ. The CDR3 totals 16 residues. Trimming removed 4 bases from V and 4 bases from J; junction bases left unmatched: 10.

The rearrangement joins TRBV9 to TRBJ2-7; possible D gene TRBD1, 6 bases. This CDR3 is built from 14 residues. Germline V gene sequence: CDR1 SGDLS, CDR2 YYNGEE. The V and J ends lost 2 bases and 2 bases respectively, with 11 bases between them. CDR3 sequence reads: CASSVTGLPYEQYF. In DNA, the CDR3 is TGTGCCAGCAGCGTCACAGGGTTACCCTACGAGCAGTACTTC.

The gene calls are TRBV7-8 and TRBJ1-2, with a possible D match to TRBD1 (5 bases). The CDR3 length is 12 residues. With 5 bases removed from V and 8 bases from J, the gap between germline ends came to 12 bases. Per the germline V gene, CDR1 is SGHVS and CDR2 is FQNEAQ. The CDR3 sequence: CASSPGMFGYTF. CDR3 DNA sequence: TGTGCCAGCAGCCCAGGGATGTTCGGCTACACCTTC.

The chain links TRBV2 to TRBJ2-7; D is perhaps TRBD1 (6 bases). V lost 4 bases to trimming and J lost 3 bases, with 25 bases between them. Germline assignment: CDR1 SNHLY and CDR2 FYNNEI. CDR3 length equals 18 residues. CDR3 nucleotides: TGTGCCAGCAGTGGACAGGCAGAGATCGGGCTAGGGGACTACGAGCAGTACTTC. This gives the protein CASSGQAEIGLGDYEQYF.

This chain joins TRBV28 and TRBJ1-4; D unclear. V lost 6 bases to trimming and J lost 11 bases, with 16 bases between them. The germline CDR1 and CDR2 sequences are MDHEN and SYDVKM. The CDR3 is 13 residues long. CDR3 sequence reads: CASRVEISGKLFF. The DNA of the CDR3 is TGTGCCAGCAGGGTGGAAATCTCGGGGAAACTGTTTTTT.

The J gene is TRBJ1-1, the V gene TRBV6-5, with TRBD1 matching 7 bases. Germline assignment: CDR1 MNHEY and CDR2 SVGAGI. The CDR3 is 14 residues long. V shed 7 bases, J shed 6 bases, and the junction held 11 bases outside the gene matches. CDR3 residues: CASMATGPFSEAFF. The CDR3 DNA sequence: TGTGCCAGCATGGCGACAGGGCCTTTTTCTGAAGCTTTCTTT.

The chain combines TRBV6-4 with TRBJ2-3; no clear D gene. The germline V gene encodes CDR1 MRHNA and CDR2 SNTAGT. Trimming removed 0 bases at V and 0 bases at J, with 7 bases between. CDR3 length: 15 residues. The CDR3, as DNA: TGTGCCAGCAGTGACTCTGTGGAGAGCACAGATACGCAGTATTTT. It specifies CASSDSVESTDTQYF.

This clone was counted between two and nine times. Here the CDR3 reads CAISEPDTGQAAFF. CDR3 bases: TGTGCCATCAGTGAGCCGGACACCGGACAGGCAGCTTTCTTT. V and J are TRBV10-3 and TRBJ1-1; 7 nucleotides line up with TRBD1. Germline V gene sequence: CDR1 ENHRY, CDR2 SYGVKD. V was clipped by 2 bases and J by 10 bases; unmatched bases: 10. The CDR3 spans 14 residues.

The count of this clone is one. J is TRBJ2-3 and V is TRBV24-1; TRBD2 is a possible D gene (7 bases). The CDR3 is made up of 19 amino acids. Germline CDR1 reads KGHDR; CDR2 reads SFDVKD. Between the trimmed V and J ends, which lost 4 bases and 6 bases, there was a span of 28 bases. The CDR3 sequence is CATSEGGLGGSTGADTQYF. In DNA, the CDR3 is TGTGCCACCAGTGAAGGGGGTTTAGGCGGGAGTACCGGGGCCGATACGCAGTATTTT.

The chain links TRBV12-5 to TRBJ2-2, with 10 nucleotides matching TRBD1. The V and J ends lost 1 base and 3 bases, in that order; junction bases with no gene match: 2. The CDR3 is 16 amino acids. Germline V gene lookup returns CDR1 LGHNT and CDR2 FRNRAP. The CDR3 nucleotides are TGTGCTAGTGGTTTGGGACAGGGGGCAGACACCGGGGAGCTGTTTTTT. Amino acid sequence: CASGLGQGADTGELFF. Complete variable domain (other parts from reference TRBV12-5 and TRBJ2-2): DARVTQTPRHKVTEMGQEVTMRCQPILGHNTVFWYRQTMMQGLELLAYFRNRAPLDDSGMPKDRFSAEMPDATLATLKIQPSEPRDSAVYFCASGLGQGADTGELFFGEGSRLTVL.

The chain combines TRBV6-5 with TRBJ1-2; a possible D gene is TRBD1 (5 bases). The germline V and J ends were trimmed by 6 bases and 5 bases, with 7 bases remaining between them. The CDR3 length is 11 residues. Germline V gene data show CDR1 as MNHEY and CDR2 as SVGAGI. The DNA for the CDR3 is TGTGCCAGCAGCCCAGGGTATGGCTACACCTTC. This translates into CASSPGYGYTF.

The chain recombines TRBV27 with TRBJ1-5; TRBD1 might be the D (6 bases). Trimming took 8 bases from V and 2 from J, leaving 13 bases between them. Germline loops: CDR1 MNHEY, CDR2 SMNVEV (reference sequence). The CDR3 sequence is 14 residues long. CDR3 bases: TGTGCCAGCGGATGGGGGCCGGGCAATCAGCCCCAGCATTTT. It encodes CASGWGPGNQPQHF.

The chain employs TRBV9 and TRBJ2-1; 9 positions agree with TRBD2. CDR1 is SGDLS, CDR2 YYNGEE, per germline. The CDR3 spans 15 residues. V trimming: 0 bases; J trimming: 7 bases; junction bases outside the gene matches: 5. CDR3 sequence (DNA): TGTGCCAGCAGCGTAGCTGGGCTAGCGGGGAATGAGCAGTTCTTC. This translates into CASSVAGLAGNEQFF.

This clone was counted between two and nine times. V usage is TRBV6-5 and J usage is TRBJ1-4; D might be TRBD1 (6 bases). CDR1 MNHEY and CDR2 SVGAGI come from the germline V gene. Trimming took 9 bases from V and 10 from J, leaving 18 bases between them. This CDR3 has 13 residues. The CDR3 DNA follows: TGTGCCAGTGGACAGACTGTCTTTGGAAAACTGTTTTTT. Translation gives CASGQTVFGKLFF.

The chain has TRBV6-5 and TRBJ2-3, with D perhaps matching TRBD1 (6 bases). V lost 6 bases and J lost 7, with 17 bases in between. Germline CDR1 is MNHEY and CDR2 is SVGAGI. The CDR3 sequence is 14 residues long. The CDR3 nucleotides are TGTGCCAGCAGCAAGGGACACGGATTGAATACGCAGTATTTT. It translates to CASSKGHGLNTQYF.

The chain couples TRBV6-5 to TRBJ1-6, with no clear D. This CDR3 is built from 14 residues. Germline values: CDR1 MNHEY, CDR2 SVGAGI. Trimming removed 2 bases at V and 10 bases at J, with 12 bases between. The CDR3 DNA follows: TGTGCCAGCAGTTACGGGAGGGAAGGCTCACCCCTCCACTTT. Amino acids: CASSYGREGSPLHF.

V usage is TRBV3-1 (or the pseudogene TRBV3-2) and J usage is TRBJ2-7; 11 bases fit TRBD2. Germline assignment: CDR1 LGHDT and CDR2 YNNKEL (reference sequence). V gave up 1 base and J gave up 3 bases; unmatched junction bases: 14. The CDR3 is made up of 19 amino acids. This CDR3 reads CASSQVGKEGTSGIYEQYF. The CDR3 DNA reads as TGTGCCAGCAGCCAAGTAGGTAAGGAGGGGACTAGCGGTATCTACGAGCAGTACTTC.

This clone was picked up many times. The rearrangement links TRBV30 to TRBJ1-3; D is uncertain. Germline values: CDR1 GTSNPN, CDR2 SVGIG (reference sequence). This CDR3 is built from 13 residues. The V end lost 4 bases, the J end lost 4 bases, and 11 bases lay between the germline ends. DNA of the CDR3: TGTGCCTGGATAACGAGGGCAGGAAACACCATATATTTT. This translates into CAWITRAGNTIYF.

The rearrangement joins TRBV29-1 to TRBJ1-5; D perhaps matches TRBD1 (6 bases). This CDR3 has 13 residues. V lost 8 bases and J lost 2, with 13 bases in between. CDR1 SQVTM and CDR2 ANQGSEA come from the germline V gene. The DNA for the CDR3 is TGCAGCATTGCAGGGGATCGCAATCAGCCCCAGCATTTT. This encodes CSIAGDRNQPQHF.

The CDR3 DNA reads as TGTGCCAGCAGCTTGGCGACACCTAACTATGGCTACACCTTC. Protein: CASSLATPNYGYTF. The V and J genes are TRBV5-4 and TRBJ1-2; the D is unclear. The V gene lost 0 bases and the J gene lost 0 bases, with 6 bases spanning the gap. The CDR3 extends over 14 amino acids. Germline CDR1 and CDR2: SGHNT and YYREEE (reference sequence).

This rearrangement joins TRBV19 to TRBJ2-3, with TRBD2 matching over 8 bases. V was clipped by 6 bases and J by 4 bases; unmatched bases: 6. The CDR3 consists of 14 residues. Germline CDR1 and CDR2: LNHDA and SQIVND (reference sequence). CDR3 residues: CASSGRAYPDTQYF. CDR3 DNA: TGTGCCAGTAGCGGGAGGGCCTACCCAGATACGCAGTATTTT.

The V and J genes are TRBV14 and TRBJ2-1; 7 bases fit TRBD1. The J segment lost 7 bases and the V segment lost 4 bases, leaving 13 bases of the junction unmatched. The CDR3 has 16 residues. Germline V lookup: CDR1 SGHDN, CDR2 FVKESK. The CDR3 DNA reads TGTGCCAGCAGCCTCTACACCGGGACAGTTTCTAATGAGCAGTTCTTC. It encodes CASSLYTGTVSNEQFF.

The chain has TRBV5-1 and TRBJ2-5, with TRBD2 matching over 10 bases. Trimming removed 5 bases from V and 3 bases from J; junction bases left unmatched: 10. Germline assignment: CDR1 SGHRS and CDR2 YFSETQ. The CDR3 sequence is 16 residues long. Here the CDR3 reads CASRAGSGGPEETQYF. Here the CDR3 DNA reads TGCGCCAGCAGGGCGGGTAGCGGGGGGCCGGAAGAGACCCAGTACTTC.

The chain links TRBV19 to TRBJ1-1, with TRBD1 matching 7 bases. The CDR3 runs to 16 residues. V shed 3 bases and J 2 bases; nucleotides not matched to a gene: 9. Germline V CDR1 and CDR2: LNHDA, SQIVND (reference sequence). CDR3 protein: CASSISARGSNTEAFF. CDR3 bases: TGTGCCAGTAGTATTTCGGCCAGGGGGAGTAACACTGAAGCTTTCTTT.

CDR3 in amino acids: CASSQDLAAKGSSYNEQFF. As DNA, the CDR3 is TGTGCCAGCAGCCAAGATCTAGCGGCCAAAGGGAGCTCCTACAATGAGCAGTTCTTC. The rearrangement joins TRBV3-1 (or the pseudogene TRBV3-2) to TRBJ2-1; 7 bases align to TRBD2. Germline trimming cut 0 bases from V and 0 bases from J; bases unmatched to any gene: 11. Germline CDR1 and CDR2: LGHDT and YNNKEL (reference sequence). The CDR3 is made up of 19 amino acids.

This chain joins TRBV6-1 and TRBJ2-1, with TRBD2 matching over 8 bases. This CDR3 contains 17 residues. The ends lost 2 bases at V and 1 base at J; junction bases unmatched: 7. Germline V gene sequence: CDR1 MNHNS, CDR2 SASEGT. CDR3 sequence: CASSEPGSGMSYNEQFF. DNA for the CDR3: TGTGCCAGCAGTGAACCGGGTAGCGGGATGTCCTACAATGAGCAGTTCTTC.

The chain is built from TRBV4-2 and TRBJ2-1; TRBD2 aligns across 7 bases. The CDR3 sequence is 16 residues long. The germline V gene has CDR1 LGHNA and CDR2 YNFKEQ. With 3 bases clipped from V and 8 bases from J, the junction kept 13 bases outside the gene matches. The CDR3 DNA is TGTGCCAGCAGCCATGACACTAGCGAGGGAAGCGATGAGCAGTTCTTC. Its protein is CASSHDTSEGSDEQFF.